Described below is a single TCR beta chain sequence and its context. The sample originates from a study of shared T cell receptors in the human thymus. V lost 5 bases, J lost 7 bases, and 20 bases lay in between. CDR1 and CDR2 from the germline V gene are LGHNA and YSLEER. The CDR3 spans 15 residues. Only in-frame clones appear in the TCRdb table, and some are missing; sequencing was by immunoSEQ multiplex PCR. The sample carries 650,000 to 950,000 clones, 70% to 90% recorded once. These data were likewise used in another study, on human thymus T cells. This second study says: Surgeons resected thymus tissue during corrective heart surgery. Repertoires from thymus and blood appeared to show biased V and J gene usage. What related research reported was that thymic repertoires overlapped highly among unrelated individuals.

The TCR originated in a girl less than two years old with a congenital heart defect. Sequenced: thymocytes. The chain is built from TRBV4-3 and TRBJ1-1; the D gene is possibly TRBD1 (6 bases). CDR3 region: CASSVPVQGRIEAFF. In nucleotides, the CDR3 is TGCGCCAGCAGCGTCCCGGTTCAGGGGCGCATTGAAGCTTTCTTT.